Presented here are 30 T cell receptor beta chains from one specimen sequenced in a study of ipilimumab plus nivolumab after autologous stem cell transplantation. Assay: immunoSEQ multiplex PCR; the TCRdb copy retains only in-frame clones and omits some. The table includes roughly 25,000 clones, about 86% detected once. Sample: PBMCs, taken in a trial of ipilimumab plus nivolumab as post-transplant consolidation. The receptor source for this set is a male donor with diffuse large B-cell lymphoma.

A remark on this clone: The germline gene is not matched at one end of the junction; a read error may be the cause. This chain joins TRBV30 and TRBJ1-1; a weak D match, TRBD1 (5 bases). Germline V gives CDR1 GTSNPN, CDR2 SVGIG (reference sequence). This CDR3 has 14 amino acids. CDR3 coding DNA: TGTGCCTGGCGGACATTCGGGATGAACACTGGAGCTTTCTTT. Translation: CAWRTFGMNTGAFF. Using reference TRBV30 and TRBJ1-1 for the parts outside the CDR3, the full variable domain is SQTIHQWPATLVQPVGSPLSLECTVEGTSNPNLYWYRQAAGRGLQLLFYSVGIGQISSEVPQNLSASRPQDRQFILSSKKLLLSDSGFYLCAWRTFGMNTGAFFGQGTRLTVV.

This clone occurred once. The chain uses TRBV5-1 and TRBJ1-2; D is unresolved. This CDR3 is 14 amino acids long. Trimming cost V 0 bases and J 7 bases, with 13 bases left between them. CDR1 SGHRS and CDR2 YFSETQ come from the germline V gene. Here the CDR3 DNA reads TGCGCCAGCAGCTTGGACGGCGAGACGTTTGGCTACACCTTC. Its protein is CASSLDGETFGYTF.

Comments on this clone: The junction differs from germline at one of its ends, possibly a read error. The chain couples TRBV4-2 to TRBJ2-3, with a possible D match to TRBD2 (5 bases). Germline values: CDR1 LGHNA, CDR2 YNFKEQ. The CDR3 is 14 residues long. The CDR3 region has the DNA TGTGCCAGCAGCCAGGAGGACGACACAGATGCGCAGTATTTT. As protein: CASSQEDDTDAQYF.

The sample holds a few counts of this clone. CDR3 loop: CASSPSSGGAPGELFF. The CDR3 region has the DNA TGTGCCAGCAGCCCGTCTAGCGGGGGGGCCCCCGGGGAGCTGTTTTTT. The chain employs TRBV7-3 and TRBJ2-2; 12 bases agree with TRBD2. This CDR3 contains 16 residues. Germline assignment: CDR1 SGHTA and CDR2 FQGTGA. With V trimmed by 5 bases and J by 6 bases, 7 bases remained unmatched.

The J gene is TRBJ1-6, the V gene TRBV7-2; D remains unclear. V shed 5 bases and J shed 6 bases, with 17 bases lying between them. Germline loops: CDR1 SGHTA, CDR2 FQGNSA. The CDR3 spans 16 residues. The CDR3 nucleotides are TGTGCCAGCAGCCCCCGGACTCTTAATGGTAATTCACCCCTCCACTTT. The encoded protein is CASSPRTLNGNSPLHF.

V usage is TRBV9 and J usage is TRBJ2-1, with D uncertain. This CDR3 has 13 residues. Germline-derived CDR1 and CDR2 are SGDLS and YYNGEE. V lost 3 bases and J 7 bases, leaving 11 bases between the germline ends. The CDR3 DNA reads as TGTGCCAGCAGCGCGAGGTTGACGAATGAGCAGTTCTTC. Translating gives CASSARLTNEQFF.

The chain's CDR3 is CASSSSGGVYNEQFF. CDR3 DNA sequence: TGTGCCAGCAGCTCTAGCGGGGGGGTGTACAATGAGCAGTTCTTC. The rearrangement links TRBV7-3 to TRBJ2-1; 12 bases line up with TRBD2. The ends lost 4 bases at V and 4 bases at J; junction bases unmatched: 2. CDR1 and CDR2 from the germline V gene are SGHTA and FQGTGA. The length of the CDR3 is 15 residues.

The V and J genes are TRBV7-9 and TRBJ1-4, with D unresolved. V was trimmed by 3 bases and J by 4 bases, leaving 9 bases between them. The germline gives CDR1 SEHNR, CDR2 FQNEAQ (reference sequence). This CDR3 contains 14 residues. CDR3 nucleotides: TGTGCCAGCAGCTTCGCGGGGTTTAATGAAAAACTGTTTTTT. Translating it yields CASSFAGFNEKLFF.

As regards this clone: The final CDR3 position lacks the conserved phenylalanine or tryptophan, pointing to a likely read error. This chain uses TRBV5-1 with TRBJ1-1; D is uncertain. The CDR3 is made up of 15 amino acids. With 4 bases removed from V and 1 base from J, the gap between germline ends came to 14 bases. Germline V CDR1 and CDR2: SGHRS, YFSETQ. CDR3: CASSPDLRRNTEAFS. Here the CDR3 DNA reads TGCGCCAGCAGCCCGGACCTACGCCGGAACACTGAAGCTTTCTCT.

The DNA of the CDR3 is TGTGCCAGCAGCTTGGGGAGACTAGCGGGGCTCCAAGAGACCCAGTACTTC. It codes for CASSLGRLAGLQETQYF. V and J are TRBV11-2 and TRBJ2-5, with 11 bases aligning to TRBD2. The CDR3 totals 17 residues. Losses at the gene ends were 3 bases for V and 1 base for J; bases not matched to a gene: 7. Germline loops: CDR1 SGHAT, CDR2 FQNNGV.

The gene calls are TRBV27 and TRBJ2-2, with a possible D match to TRBD1 (5 bases). V gave up 3 bases and J gave up 5 bases, with 13 bases separating them. This CDR3 has 15 residues. Germline V gives CDR1 MNHEY, CDR2 SMNVEV (reference sequence). The CDR3 bases are TGTGCCAGCAGTTTTGACAGACGGCGGACCGGGGAGCTGTTTTTT. Its protein is CASSFDRRRTGELFF.

This clone was detected only a few times. The V and J genes are TRBV7-9 and TRBJ2-3; D tentatively fits TRBD1 or TRBD2 (5 bases each). V lost 5 bases and J 4 bases, leaving 10 bases between the germline ends. The CDR3 has 13 residues. Looked up from germline, CDR1 is SEHNR and CDR2 is FQNEAQ (reference sequence). The CDR3 DNA reads TGTGCCAGCAGCCCAAAGGGACCAGATACGCAGTATTTT. Translation: CASSPKGPDTQYF.

The chain joins TRBV5-1 to TRBJ1-3; D ambiguous. Per germline, CDR1 SGHRS and CDR2 YFSETQ. The CDR3 is 15 amino acids. V shed 3 bases and J shed 0 bases, with 10 bases lying between them. CDR3 residues: CASSSFAPSGNTIYF. The CDR3 DNA is TGCGCCAGCAGCTCATTCGCCCCCTCTGGAAACACCATATATTTT.

This clone was seen a single time. The rearrangement links TRBV29-1 to TRBJ1-3; D gene unclear. Germline CDR1 SQVTM, CDR2 ANQGSEA. This CDR3 has 13 amino acids. Trimming removed 7 bases at V and 0 bases at J, with 10 bases between. The CDR3 DNA reads TGCAGCGGGCGAATGGCCTCTGGAAACACCATATATTTT. Encoded protein: CSGRMASGNTIYF.

A few counts support this clone. V and J are TRBV2 and TRBJ2-7, with D perhaps matching TRBD2 (5 bases). The CDR3 is 14 residues long. Looked up from germline, CDR1 is SNHLY and CDR2 is FYNNEI. V lost 7 bases, J lost 3 bases, and 16 bases lay in between. The CDR3 region has the DNA TGTGCCAGCAACTCTCGAGGGAACGTCTACGAGCAGTACTTC. This gives the protein CASNSRGNVYEQYF.

This clone has just one count. The chain couples TRBV27 to TRBJ2-5; 11 bases are shared with TRBD2. The CDR3 is 16 amino acids. Germline-derived CDR1 and CDR2 are MNHEY and SMNVEV (reference sequence). J was trimmed by 3 bases and V by 5 bases; bases with no gene match: 8. CDR3 DNA sequence: TGTGCCAGCAGTCAAGCACCGACTAGCGGGGAAGAGACCCAGTACTTC. Residues: CASSQAPTSGEETQYF.

This chain connects TRBV18 to TRBJ2-7; no definite D call. The V end lost 5 bases, the J end lost 4 bases, and 15 bases lay between the germline ends. The CDR3 extends over 14 amino acids. Germline lookup yields CDR1 KGHSH and CDR2 LQKENI. As DNA, the CDR3 is TGTGCCAGCTCAACGAACACCGGGCCGTACGAGCAGTACTTC. Protein sequence: CASSTNTGPYEQYF.

The gene calls are TRBV6-5 and TRBJ2-1; 7 nucleotides match TRBD1. The length of the CDR3 is 14 residues. The V segment lost 5 bases and the J segment 4 bases; nucleotides outside the gene matches: 5. The V gene's germline CDR1 is MNHEY and CDR2 SVGAGI. Written as DNA, the CDR3 is TGTGCCAGCAGTCGGGACAGCTATTACAATGAGCAGTTCTTC. Its translation is CASSRDSYYNEQFF.

This clone was picked up a small number of times. The chain links TRBV2 to TRBJ1-2; D is ambiguous. Germline V gene lookup returns CDR1 SNHLY and CDR2 FYNNEI. The V gene lost 6 bases and the J gene lost 2 bases, with 7 bases spanning the gap. CDR3 size: 12 residues. CDR3 coding DNA: TGTGCCAGCAGCACAGAGAACTATGGCTACACCTTC. Translating it yields CASSTENYGYTF.

The chain links TRBV6-4 to TRBJ1-2; no reliable D call. The V gene lost 2 bases and the J gene lost 10 bases, with 11 bases spanning the gap. Germline V CDR1 and CDR2: MRHNA, SNTAGT. The CDR3 is 12 amino acids. The CDR3, as DNA: TGTGCCAGCAGTGACGGCGGCGACGACTACACCTTC. It codes for CASSDGGDDYTF.

This sequence joins TRBV2 and TRBJ2-3, with D uncertain. The V gene's germline CDR1 is SNHLY and CDR2 FYNNEI. The CDR3 runs 12 residues. V was shortened by 7 bases and J by 6 bases, with 11 bases between the two germline ends. The CDR3 region is CASTPSRDTQYF. In nucleotides, the CDR3 is TGTGCCAGCACCCCGTCTCGGGATACGCAGTATTTT.

The chain uses TRBV27 and TRBJ2-7; 8 nucleotides line up with TRBD1. With V trimmed by 2 bases and J by 4 bases, 7 bases remained unmatched. The CDR3 is 15 residues long. From germline, CDR1 is MNHEY and CDR2 SMNVEV (reference sequence). The CDR3 region has the DNA TGTGCCAGCAGTTTAAGGACAGGGCAACCTTACGAGCAGTACTTC. This codes for CASSLRTGQPYEQYF.

This clone was counted once. The chain links TRBV5-1 to TRBJ2-6; D might be TRBD1 (6 bases). Germline V gene data show CDR1 as SGHRS and CDR2 as YFSETQ. Trimming shortened V by 2 bases and J by 4 bases, and 16 bases separated the two germline ends. The CDR3 contains 17 residues. The CDR3 DNA follows: TGCGCCAGCAGCTTACAGGGAATCCTCTCCGGGGCCAACGTCCTGACTTTC. Translating it yields CASSLQGILSGANVLTF.

This clone was observed a handful of times. The gene calls are TRBV4-1 and TRBJ1-6; no reliable D call. The germline V gene encodes CDR1 MGHRA and CDR2 YSYEKL. V lost 0 bases to trimming and J lost 10 bases, with 13 bases between them. This CDR3 region has 15 residues. DNA of the CDR3: TGCGCCAGCAGCCAAGAGGCAACTGGGAGGTCACCCCTCCACTTT. Translated: CASSQEATGRSPLHF.

The chain couples TRBV7-9 to TRBJ2-1; D is possibly TRBD2 (5 bases). The V and J ends lost 5 bases and 6 bases respectively, with 20 bases between them. The CDR3 covers 16 residues. Germline V lookup: CDR1 SEHNR, CDR2 FQNEAQ (reference sequence). The CDR3 region is CASSPPGNYLTNEQFF. The DNA for the CDR3 is TGTGCCAGCAGCCCTCCGGGAAACTATCTGACCAATGAGCAGTTCTTC.

The V gene is TRBV15, the J gene TRBJ2-1; TRBD2 agrees at 9 bases. Germline assignment: CDR1 LNHNV and CDR2 YYDKDF (reference sequence). The CDR3 is 15 amino acids. J was trimmed by 8 bases and V by 5 bases; bases with no gene match: 10. CDR3 DNA sequence: TGTGCCACCAGCCCCCCGGGCGGGGGGGCCTATGAGCAGTTCTTC. Its translation is CATSPPGGGAYEQFF.

V and J are TRBV5-4 and TRBJ2-7; D is ambiguous. The V gene's germline CDR1 is SGHNT and CDR2 YYREEE (reference sequence). The CDR3 has 16 residues. V lost 0 bases and J lost 1, with 14 bases in between. CDR3 coding DNA: TGTGCCAGCAGCTTGGCCGGACGCCCGGAGTCCTACGAGCAGTACTTC. Translation: CASSLAGRPESYEQYF.

Turning to this clone: Other DNA sequences of this sample code for an identical CDR3. The rearrangement links TRBV13 to TRBJ2-3, with a possible D match to TRBD2 (6 bases). Trimming took 5 bases from V and 0 from J, leaving 15 bases between them. CDR1 is PRHDT and CDR2 is FYEKMQ in the germline V gene (reference sequence). This CDR3 spans 16 amino acids. CDR3 in DNA: TGTGCCAGCAGCCTCCTGCGGGGCCTTAGCACAGATACGCAGTATTTT. It is translated as CASSLLRGLSTDTQYF.

On this clone: The identical CDR3 is also encoded by other nucleotide sequences in the sample. The chain carries TRBV19 and TRBJ2-5; D is possibly TRBD1 (6 bases). Trimming cost V 6 bases and J 5 bases, with 19 bases left between them. The CDR3 is made up of 15 amino acids. Looked up from germline, CDR1 is LNHDA and CDR2 is SQIVND (reference sequence). The CDR3 DNA sequence: TGTGCCAGTAGCCAGATTACGGACAGTAAGGAGACCCAGTACTTC. Protein sequence: CASSQITDSKETQYF.

The chain recombines TRBV30 with TRBJ1-2; weak D call: TRBD1 (5 bases). V was cut by 0 bases and J by 2 bases, with 10 bases left in between. This CDR3 is 14 amino acids long. The germline V gene encodes CDR1 GTSNPN and CDR2 SVGIG (reference sequence). The CDR3 bases are TGTGCCTGGAGTGTACGTCCAGGGAACTATGGCTACACCTTC. It is translated as CAWSVRPGNYGYTF.